This TCR beta chain derives from a study of Ad26.COV2.S vaccination and SARS-CoV-2 variants. Whole-study context: Ad26.COV2.S given intramuscularly, once or twice 56 days apart. Findings and limits, study-wide: Breadth of non-spike TCRs did not differ between vaccinees and placebo recipients.

Repertoires were generated with immunoSEQ multiplex PCR, while TCRdb's copy carries only in-frame clones and drops some. The data hold some 400,000 clones, with 89% observed a single time. With regard to this clone: The target antigen is unknown.

Treatment reported: some 20 received Ad26.COV2.S at low or high dose, single or two shots; 5 received placebo; per-sample allocation not given. Sampling was done on day 63 after the first vaccine or placebo injection. Boston provided a donor who was an adult aged 18-55 years. The administered vaccine (an Ad26 vector) expressed Wuhan-strain SARS-CoV-2 spike. The CDR3 has 15 amino acids. The germline CDR1 and CDR2 sequences are LNHDA and SQIVND (reference sequence). The V end was cut by 6 bases, the J end by 7 bases, with 21 bases between. This sequence was found in a person between 18 and 65 years old who received the Ad26.COV2.S COVID-19 vaccine or a placebo. The sample here was peripheral blood, taken in a trial of Ad26.COV2.S vaccine versus placebo. The V call is TRBV19, the J call TRBJ1-2, with D perhaps TRBD1 (5 bases). The CDR3 region has the DNA TGTGCCAGTAGCTCCAGGGCCTCCGCCGTCACTGGCTACACCTTC. It is translated as CASSSRASAVTGYTF.